Each of the 9 T cell receptor beta chains below was sequenced from the same sample in a study of OX40 agonist ivuxolimab in advanced cancers. The protocol was immunoSEQ multiplex PCR, while the TCRdb copy is restricted to in-frame clones and leaves out a portion. The sample consists of fewer than 100,000 clones, about 79% of them appearing once. The input for sequencing was CD4+ or CD8+ T cells sorted from blood, taken in a trial of the OX40 agonist ivuxolimab. Receptors were obtained from an adult with an advanced solid tumor such as melanoma, head and neck, liver or kidney cancer.

The chain employs TRBV18 and TRBJ2-5, with D possibly being TRBD2 (5 bases). This CDR3 comprises 14 residues. CDR1 is KGHSH, CDR2 LQKENI, per germline. Between the trimmed V and J ends, which lost 3 bases and 3 bases, there was a span of 11 bases. The CDR3 spells CASSPSQRKETQYF. In nucleotides, the CDR3 is TGTGCCAGCTCACCTTCTCAGCGGAAAGAGACCCAGTACTTC.

This chain links TRBV7-2 with TRBJ1-1, with no clear D. The V gene's germline CDR1 is SGHTA and CDR2 FQGNSA. V was pared by 4 bases and J by 9 bases, with 24 bases between. This CDR3 is built from 16 residues. CDR3 protein: CASSSLYVPEGEQAFF. For the CDR3, the DNA is TGTGCCAGCAGCTCCCTATATGTCCCGGAGGGAGAGCAAGCTTTCTTT.

The chain joins TRBV19 to TRBJ1-2; D may be TRBD1 (6 bases). Trimming shortened V by 2 bases and J by 2 bases, and 12 bases separated the two germline ends. The germline V gene has CDR1 LNHDA and CDR2 SQIVND (reference sequence). The CDR3 is 15 residues long. This chain's CDR3 is CASSISQGQNYGYTF. Written as DNA, the CDR3 is TGTGCCAGTAGTATATCGCAGGGACAAAACTATGGCTACACCTTC. The whole variable domain, remainder taken from reference TRBV19 and TRBJ1-2, is DGGITQSPKYLFRKEGQNVTLSCEQNLNHDAMYWYRQDPGQGLRLIYYSQIVNDFQKGDIAEGYSVSREKKESFPLTVTSAQKNPTAFYLCASSISQGQNYGYTFGSGTRLTVV.

The V gene is TRBV5-1, the J gene TRBJ2-1; D not certain. Germline assignment: CDR1 SGHRS and CDR2 YFSETQ. V was trimmed by 0 bases and J by 8 bases, leaving 12 bases between them. This CDR3 comprises 14 residues. The chain's CDR3 is CASSLDHLSDEQFF. In nucleotides, the CDR3 is TGCGCCAGCAGCTTGGATCACCTGAGTGATGAGCAGTTCTTC.

The V call is TRBV5-1, the J call TRBJ2-5, with 7 bases identical to TRBD2. The J segment lost 3 bases and the V segment lost 4 bases, leaving 3 bases of the junction unmatched. The germline CDR1 and CDR2 sequences are SGHRS and YFSETQ. The CDR3 is 13 amino acids. CDR3 loop: CASSRGLEETQYF. In DNA form, the CDR3 reads TGCGCCAGCAGCCGCGGACTAGAAGAGACCCAGTACTTC.

This chain uses TRBV5-6 with TRBJ1-2; D may be TRBD1 (5 bases). Germline lookup yields CDR1 SGHDT and CDR2 YYEEEE. V dropped 3 bases and J dropped 8 bases, with 14 bases sitting between them. This CDR3 spans 13 amino acids. For the CDR3, the DNA is TGTGCCAGCAGCTATGACAGTTCCCAGGGCTACACCTTC. Its translation: CASSYDSSQGYTF.

Only a few counts were recorded for this clone. The chain is built from TRBV6-1 and TRBJ2-3; no definite D call. Per germline, CDR1 MNHNS and CDR2 SASEGT. CDR3 length: 14 residues. The V gene lost 7 bases and the J gene lost 0 bases, with 11 bases spanning the gap. The CDR3 protein is CASTFGASTDTQYF. DNA for the CDR3: TGTGCCAGCACTTTTGGAGCTAGCACAGATACGCAGTATTTT.

This chain links TRBV4-3 with TRBJ2-7; 10 bases map to TRBD2. CDR1 is LGHNA and CDR2 is YSLEER in the germline V gene. The V and J ends lost 2 bases and 2 bases, in that order; junction bases with no gene match: 15. The CDR3 extends over 19 amino acids. CDR3 DNA: TGCGCCAGCAGCCAAACGGGGATATCAGGACTAGCGGACACCTACGAGCAGTACTTC. Translated, it gives CASSQTGISGLADTYEQYF.

This chain joins TRBV7-2 and TRBJ1-2, with 7 nucleotides matching TRBD1. Germline-derived CDR1 and CDR2 are SGHTA and FQGNSA. The CDR3 consists of 14 residues. V lost 2 bases and J lost 3; bases outside the gene matches: 3. The CDR3 region has the DNA TGTGCCAGCAGCTTACGGACAGGTGACTATGGCTACACCTTC. It codes for CASSLRTGDYGYTF.